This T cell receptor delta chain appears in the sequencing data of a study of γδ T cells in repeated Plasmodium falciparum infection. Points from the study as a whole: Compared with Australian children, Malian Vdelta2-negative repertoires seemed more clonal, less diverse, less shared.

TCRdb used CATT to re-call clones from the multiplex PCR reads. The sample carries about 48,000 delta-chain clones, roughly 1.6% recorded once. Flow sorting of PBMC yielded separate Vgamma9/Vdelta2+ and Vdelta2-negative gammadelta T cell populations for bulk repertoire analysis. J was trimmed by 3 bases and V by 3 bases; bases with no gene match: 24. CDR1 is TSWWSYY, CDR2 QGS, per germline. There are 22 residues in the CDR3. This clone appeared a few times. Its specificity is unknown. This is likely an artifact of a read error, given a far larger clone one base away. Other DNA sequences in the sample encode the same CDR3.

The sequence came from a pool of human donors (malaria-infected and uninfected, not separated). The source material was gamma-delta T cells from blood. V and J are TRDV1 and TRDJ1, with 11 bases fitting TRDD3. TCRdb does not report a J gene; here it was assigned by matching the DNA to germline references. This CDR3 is CALGEPVRSSYWGIKVADKLIF. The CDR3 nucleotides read TGTGCTCTTGGGGAGCCCGTGAGGTCTTCCTACTGGGGGATAAAGGTGGCCGATAAACTCATCTTT.